This is a list of T cell receptor beta chains from one sample in a study of blood T cell repertoires in COVID-19. Here immunoSEQ multiplex PCR was the method, and the copy in TCRdb shows in-frame clones only, minus some. Among more than 200,000 clones listed, nearly 90% were seen once. Source material: PBMCs or T cells enriched from blood (not recorded which). These TCRs come from a man aged 30 to 39 who had recovered from COVID-19. CDR3s include the opening cysteine and the closing phenylalanine or tryptophan. D genes are given only for firm matches. Only part of the rows carry a size: once, few, many, or a class if the clone is expanded.

>TRBV3-1/TRBV3-2|.|TRBJ1-2|.
CASSATGYGYTF
TGTGCCAGCAGCGCTACAGGCTATGGCTACACCTTC
>TRBV18|.|TRBJ2-3|TRBD2
CASSQNSGTRTDTQYF
TGTGCCAGCTCACAAAATAGCGGGACCCGCACAGATACGCAGTATTTT
>TRBV6-4|.|TRBJ1-1|TRBD1
CASSDLRTGGGPLSTEAFF
TGTGCCAGCAGTGACCTCCGGACAGGGGGCGGTCCCCTGAGCACTGAAGCTTTCTTT
>TRBV9|once|TRBJ2-5|TRBD2
CASSVGSGGETQYF
TGTGCCAGCAGCGTAGGTAGCGGGGGGGAGACCCAGTACTTC
>TRBV18|.|TRBJ1-1|.
CASSREKNTEAFF
TGTGCCAGCTCGCGAGAGAAGAACACTGAAGCTTTCTTT
>TRBV19|.|TRBJ2-6|TRBD1
CASRPGQETGANVLTF
TGTGCCAGTAGACCGGGACAGGAAACTGGGGCCAACGTCCTGACTTTC
>TRBV5-8|.|TRBJ1-4|TRBD1
CASSFTGQSYEKLFF
TGTGCCAGCAGCTTCACGGGACAGTCTTATGAAAAACTGTTTTTT
>TRBV30|.|TRBJ2-7|.
CAWSPEGAGSYEQYF
TGTGCCTGGAGTCCGGAGGGGGCCGGTTCCTACGAGCAGTACTTC
>TRBV4-1|.|TRBJ2-3|TRBD2
CASSLRIPPRTSGNSTDTQYF
TGCGCCAGCAGCCTAAGGATCCCCCCCAGGACTAGCGGAAACTCCACAGATACGCAGTATTTT
>TRBV18|once|TRBJ1-2|.
CASSPPNWPRNYGYTF
TGTGCCAGCTCACCACCGAATTGGCCCAGGAATTATGGCTACACCTTC
>TRBV12-3/TRBV12-4|.|TRBJ1-2|.
CASSRQDYGYTF
TGTGCCAGCAGTCGACAGGACTATGGCTACACCTTC
>TRBV15|.|TRBJ1-5|TRBD1
CATRTGGNQPQHF
TGTGCCACCAGGACAGGGGGCAATCAGCCCCAGCATTTT